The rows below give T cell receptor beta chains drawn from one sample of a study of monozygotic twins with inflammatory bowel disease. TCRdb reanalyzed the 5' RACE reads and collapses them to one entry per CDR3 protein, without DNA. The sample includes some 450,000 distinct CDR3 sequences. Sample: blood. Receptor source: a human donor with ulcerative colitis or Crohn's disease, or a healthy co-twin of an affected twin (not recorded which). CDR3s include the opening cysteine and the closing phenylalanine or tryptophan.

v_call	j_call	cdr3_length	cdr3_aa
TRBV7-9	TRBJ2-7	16	CASSPRGLAVNYEQYF
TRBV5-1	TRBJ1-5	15	CASSLEGQDNQPQHF
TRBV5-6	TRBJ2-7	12	CASSLLAYEQYF
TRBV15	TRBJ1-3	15	CATSREGGGGNTIYF
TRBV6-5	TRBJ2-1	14	CASSYIARGPEQFF
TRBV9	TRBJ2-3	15	CASSVGKVGTDTQYF
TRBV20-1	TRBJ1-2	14	CSALWTGGNFGYTF
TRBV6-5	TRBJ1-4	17	CASSYSIPGGANEKLFF
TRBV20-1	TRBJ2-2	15	CSATAGGTNTGELFF
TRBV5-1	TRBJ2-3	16	CASSFGGRTFTDTQYF
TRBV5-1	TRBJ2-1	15	CASSLETTLNNEQFF
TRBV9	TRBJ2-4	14	CASSVGPGQGIQYF
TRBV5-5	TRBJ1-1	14	CASSSLTWDTEAFF
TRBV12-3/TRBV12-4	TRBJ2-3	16	CASSFPSGGSTDTQYF
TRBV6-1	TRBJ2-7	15	CASSMSRDSTYEQYF
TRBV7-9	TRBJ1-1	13	CASSFGENTEAFF
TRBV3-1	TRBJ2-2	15	CASSRAGAGTGELFF
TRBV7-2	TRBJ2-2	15	CASSLVGRVTGELFF
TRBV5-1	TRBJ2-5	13	CASSSWRLQTQYF
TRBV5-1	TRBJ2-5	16	CASSLNLAGGAETQYF
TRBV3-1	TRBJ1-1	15	CASSRNGQGPYEAFF
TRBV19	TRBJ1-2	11	CASGREQGYTF
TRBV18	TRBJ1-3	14	CASSPATSGNTIYF
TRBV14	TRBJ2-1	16	CASSRTSGGIYNEQFF
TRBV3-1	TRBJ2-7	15	CASSPSTLDTYEQYF
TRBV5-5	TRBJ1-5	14	CASSLEVFNQPQHF
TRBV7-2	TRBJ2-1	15	CASRTSGGDLNEQFF
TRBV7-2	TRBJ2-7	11	CASSLTYEQYF
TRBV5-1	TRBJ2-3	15	CASSLDRVGTDTQYF
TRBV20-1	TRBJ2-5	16	CSARRDRGMGVETQYF
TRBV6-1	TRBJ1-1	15	CASSNFRAVNTEAFF
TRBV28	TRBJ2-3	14	CASSYRPAGGTQYF
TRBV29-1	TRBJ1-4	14	CSVELCGKNEKLFF
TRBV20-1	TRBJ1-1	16	CSARDGGKRLNTEAFF
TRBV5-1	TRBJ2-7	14	CASSPRTGLSEQYF
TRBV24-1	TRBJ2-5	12	CATSDFQETQYF
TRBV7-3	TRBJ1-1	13	CASSLTEHTEAFF
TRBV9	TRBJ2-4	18	CASSRGTEPVLAKNIQYF
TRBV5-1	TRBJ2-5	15	CASSLTSGSRETQYF
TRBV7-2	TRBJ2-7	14	CASSLSRGLYEQYF
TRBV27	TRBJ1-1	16	CASSLQGGIRNTEAFF
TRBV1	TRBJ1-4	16	CTSHRCWTRESEKLFF
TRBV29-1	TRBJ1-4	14	CSVELWHVDEKLFF
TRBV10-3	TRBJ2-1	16	CAISERIAGGYNEQFF
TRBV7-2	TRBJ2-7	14	CASSSPGLVYEQYF
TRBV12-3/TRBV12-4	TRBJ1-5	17	CASSPAVWATGGQPQHF
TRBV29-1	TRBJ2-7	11	CSVFDTHEQYF
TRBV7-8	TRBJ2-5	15	CASSDSLAARETQYF
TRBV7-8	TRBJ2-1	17	CASSPWTSGGTYNEQFF
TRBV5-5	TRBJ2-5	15	CASSPRGAGQETQYF
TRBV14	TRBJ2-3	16	CASSQLHRGIFSHRSF
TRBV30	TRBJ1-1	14	CAWSARGRWTEAFF
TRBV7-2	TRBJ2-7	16	CASSLEWADGFYEQYF
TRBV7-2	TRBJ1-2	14	CASSWGQGLYGYTF
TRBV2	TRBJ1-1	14	CASSRQGAWTEAFF
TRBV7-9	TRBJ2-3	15	CASSLYRDNTDTQYF
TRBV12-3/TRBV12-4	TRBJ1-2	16	CASSLIMRGPNYGYTF
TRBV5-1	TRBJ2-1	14	CASSPPYSGDEQFF
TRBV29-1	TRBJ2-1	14	CSVTTGTWGNEQFF
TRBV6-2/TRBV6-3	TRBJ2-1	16	CASSTRTSRSYNEQFF